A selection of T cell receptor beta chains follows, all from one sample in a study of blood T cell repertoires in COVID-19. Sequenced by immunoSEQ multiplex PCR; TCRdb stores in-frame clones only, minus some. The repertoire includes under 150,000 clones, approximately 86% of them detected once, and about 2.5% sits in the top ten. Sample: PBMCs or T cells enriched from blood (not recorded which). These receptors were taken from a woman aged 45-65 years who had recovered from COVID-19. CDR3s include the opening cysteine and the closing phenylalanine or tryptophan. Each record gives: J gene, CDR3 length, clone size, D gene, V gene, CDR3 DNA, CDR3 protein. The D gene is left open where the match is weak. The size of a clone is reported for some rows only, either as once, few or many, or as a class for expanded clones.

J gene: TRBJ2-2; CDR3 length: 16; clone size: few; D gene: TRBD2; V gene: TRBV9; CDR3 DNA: TGTGCCAGCAGCGTAAGCGGGGGGATTAACACCGGGGAGCTGTTTTTT; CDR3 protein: CASSVSGGINTGELFF
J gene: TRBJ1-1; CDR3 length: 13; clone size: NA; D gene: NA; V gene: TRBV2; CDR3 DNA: TGTGCCAGCAGTAGAGGGATTGTTACTGAAGCTTTCTTT; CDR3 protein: CASSRGIVTEAFF
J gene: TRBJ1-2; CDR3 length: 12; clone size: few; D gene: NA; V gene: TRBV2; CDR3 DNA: TGTGCCAGCAGAGCGGATAGCTATGGCTACACCTTC; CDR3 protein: CASRADSYGYTF
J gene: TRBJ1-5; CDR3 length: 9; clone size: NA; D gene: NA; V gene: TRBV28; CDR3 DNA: TGTGCCTCAGGTACTCCCCAGCATTTT; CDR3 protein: CASGTPQHF
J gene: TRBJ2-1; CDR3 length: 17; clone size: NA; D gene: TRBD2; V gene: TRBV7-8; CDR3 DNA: TGTGCCAGCAGCTTAGGCGGGGCCGGGGGGGGCTACAATGAGCAGTTCTTC; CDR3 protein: CASSLGGAGGGYNEQFF
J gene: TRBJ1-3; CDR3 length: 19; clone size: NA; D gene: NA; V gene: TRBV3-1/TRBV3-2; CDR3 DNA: TGTGCCAGCAGCCAAGATCTCGCCCGCGCGGGGCGAACAGGAAACACCATATATTTT; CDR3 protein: CASSQDLARAGRTGNTIYF
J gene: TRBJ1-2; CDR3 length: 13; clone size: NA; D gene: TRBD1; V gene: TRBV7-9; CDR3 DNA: TGTGCCAGCACCGTGACAGGGGTCTTTGGCTACACCTTC; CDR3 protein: CASTVTGVFGYTF
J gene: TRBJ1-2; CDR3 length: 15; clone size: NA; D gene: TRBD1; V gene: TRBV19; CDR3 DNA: TGTGCCAGTAGTCTCGACAGGGGTACTAACTATGGCTACACCTTC; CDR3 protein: CASSLDRGTNYGYTF
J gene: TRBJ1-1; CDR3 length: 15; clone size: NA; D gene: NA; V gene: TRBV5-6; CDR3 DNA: TGTGCCAGCAGCGTTCTAGGTGGCGGGAACACTGAAGCTTTCTTT; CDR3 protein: CASSVLGGGNTEAFF
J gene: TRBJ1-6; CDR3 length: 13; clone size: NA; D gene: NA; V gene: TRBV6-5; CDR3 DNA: TGTGCCAGCAGTTACAGTCGGGAGTCACCCCTCCACTTT; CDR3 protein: CASSYSRESPLHF
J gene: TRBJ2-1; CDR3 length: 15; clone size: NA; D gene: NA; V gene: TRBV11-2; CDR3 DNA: TGTGCCAGCAGCTTAGATTGGCAGGGGAAAGATGAGCAGTTCTTC; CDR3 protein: CASSLDWQGKDEQFF
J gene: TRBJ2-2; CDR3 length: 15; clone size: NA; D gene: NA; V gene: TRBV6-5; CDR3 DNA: TGTGCCAGCAGGCTTGACAGATTGAACACCGGGGAGCTGTTTTTT; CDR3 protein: CASRLDRLNTGELFF
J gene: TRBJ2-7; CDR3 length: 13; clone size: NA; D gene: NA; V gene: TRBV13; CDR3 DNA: TGTGCCAGCAGCTCTCTCTCGGAGGACGAGCAGTACTTC; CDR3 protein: CASSSLSEDEQYF
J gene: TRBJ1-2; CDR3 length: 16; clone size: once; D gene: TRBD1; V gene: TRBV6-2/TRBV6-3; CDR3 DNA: TGTGCCAGCAGTTCCCCAAGGGGACAGGGGAGGAATGGCTACACCTTC; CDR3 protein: CASSSPRGQGRNGYTF
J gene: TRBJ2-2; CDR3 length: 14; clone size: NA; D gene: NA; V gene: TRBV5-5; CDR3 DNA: TGTGCCAGCAGCCTATCCGGGGGAACCGGGGAGCTGTTTTTT; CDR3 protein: CASSLSGGTGELFF
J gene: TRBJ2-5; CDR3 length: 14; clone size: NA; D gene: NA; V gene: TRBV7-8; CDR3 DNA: TGTGCCAGCAGCTTAGGGACTACCAAAGAGACCCAGTACTTC; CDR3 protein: CASSLGTTKETQYF
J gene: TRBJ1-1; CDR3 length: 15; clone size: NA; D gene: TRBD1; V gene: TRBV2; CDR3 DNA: TGTGCCAGCAGTGTGCTGACAGGGAGAGGCACTGAAGCTTTCTTT; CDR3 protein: CASSVLTGRGTEAFF
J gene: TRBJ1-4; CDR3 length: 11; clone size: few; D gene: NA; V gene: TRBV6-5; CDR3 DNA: TGTGCCAGCAGCTATAATGAAAAACTGTTTTTT; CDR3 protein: CASSYNEKLFF
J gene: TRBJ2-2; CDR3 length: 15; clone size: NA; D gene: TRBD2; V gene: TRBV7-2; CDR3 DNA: TGTGCCAGCAGGCTAGCGGGGGCGAACACCGGGGAGCTGTTTTTT; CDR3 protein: CASRLAGANTGELFF
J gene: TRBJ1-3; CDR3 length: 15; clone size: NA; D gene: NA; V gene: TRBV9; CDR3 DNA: TGTGCCAGCAGCGCTGACAGCAACTCTGGAAACACCATATATTTT; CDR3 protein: CASSADSNSGNTIYF
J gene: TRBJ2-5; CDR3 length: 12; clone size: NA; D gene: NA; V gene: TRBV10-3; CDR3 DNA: TGTGCCATCGGGCGAGAACAAGAGACCCAGTACTTC; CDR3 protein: CAIGREQETQYF
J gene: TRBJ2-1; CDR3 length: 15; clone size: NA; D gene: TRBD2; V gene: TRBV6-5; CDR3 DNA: TGTGCCACGAACGGGGGAGGGAGCTCCTACAATGAGCAGTTCTTC; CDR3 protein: CATNGGGSSYNEQFF
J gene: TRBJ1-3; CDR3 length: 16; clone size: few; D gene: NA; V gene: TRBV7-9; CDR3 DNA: TGTGCCAGCAGCTTAGGACTTGGAGGGGACGGAAACACCATATATTTT; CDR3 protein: CASSLGLGGDGNTIYF
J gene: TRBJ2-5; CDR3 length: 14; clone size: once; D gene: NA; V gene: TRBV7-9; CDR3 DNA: TGTGCCAGCAGCTTACCCCTAGTCCAAGAGACCCAGTACTTC; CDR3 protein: CASSLPLVQETQYF
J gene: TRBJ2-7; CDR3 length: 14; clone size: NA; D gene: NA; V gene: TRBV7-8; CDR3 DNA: TGTGCCAGCAGCTTAGATGACAGCCTGTACGAGCAGTACTTC; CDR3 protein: CASSLDDSLYEQYF
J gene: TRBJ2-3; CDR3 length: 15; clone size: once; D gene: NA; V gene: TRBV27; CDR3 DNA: TGTGCCAGCAGTCCCTGGCAGGGTCGGGCAGATACGCAGTATTTT; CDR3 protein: CASSPWQGRADTQYF
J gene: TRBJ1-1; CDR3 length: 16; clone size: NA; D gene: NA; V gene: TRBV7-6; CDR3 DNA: TGTGCCAGCAGCCCCTTGTCAGGACAAATGAACACTGAAGCTTTCTTT; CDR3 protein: CASSPLSGQMNTEAFF
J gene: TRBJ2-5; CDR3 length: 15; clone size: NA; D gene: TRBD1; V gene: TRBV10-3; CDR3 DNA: TGTGCCATCAGTCTTGACAGGGGTCCGCAAGAGACCCAGTACTTC; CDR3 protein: CAISLDRGPQETQYF
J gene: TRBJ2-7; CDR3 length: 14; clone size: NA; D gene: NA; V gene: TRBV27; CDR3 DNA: TGTGCCAGCAGTTCGTTCAGGTCCTCCTACGAGCAGTACTTC; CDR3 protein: CASSSFRSSYEQYF
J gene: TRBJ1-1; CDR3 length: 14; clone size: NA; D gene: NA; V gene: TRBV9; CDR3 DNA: TGTGCCAGCAGCTCTCGCGGGGGGGGAGCTGAAGCTTTCTTT; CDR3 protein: CASSSRGGGAEAFF
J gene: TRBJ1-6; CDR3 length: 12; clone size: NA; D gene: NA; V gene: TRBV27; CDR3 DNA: TGTGCCAGCAGATCCCCCGATTCACCCCTCCACTTT; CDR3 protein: CASRSPDSPLHF
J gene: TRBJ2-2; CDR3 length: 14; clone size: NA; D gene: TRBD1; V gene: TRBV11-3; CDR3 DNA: TGTGCCAGCGGCGACAGGGTCTACACCGGGGAGCTGTTTTTT; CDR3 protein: CASGDRVYTGELFF
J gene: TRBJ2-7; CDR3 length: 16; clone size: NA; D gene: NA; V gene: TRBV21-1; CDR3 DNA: TGTGCCAGCAGCCCAAAAGTCGGCAGGGACTCCTACGAGCAGTACTTC; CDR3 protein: CASSPKVGRDSYEQYF
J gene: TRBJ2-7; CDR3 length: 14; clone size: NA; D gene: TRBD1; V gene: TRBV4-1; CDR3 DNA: TGCGCCAGCAGCCAACTACAGGGGGCTTACGAGCAGTACTTC; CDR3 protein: CASSQLQGAYEQYF
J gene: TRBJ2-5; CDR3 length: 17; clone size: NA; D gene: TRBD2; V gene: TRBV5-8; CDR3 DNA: TGTGCCAGCAGCGCGGGACTAGCGGGGCTAGGCCAAGAGACCCAGTACTTC; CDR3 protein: CASSAGLAGLGQETQYF
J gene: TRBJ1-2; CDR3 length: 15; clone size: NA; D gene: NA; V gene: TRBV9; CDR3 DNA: TGTGCCAGCAGCGTAACTCAGGCGATGAATTATGGCTACACCTTC; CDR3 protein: CASSVTQAMNYGYTF
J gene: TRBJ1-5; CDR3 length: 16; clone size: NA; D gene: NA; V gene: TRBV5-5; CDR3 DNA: TGTGCCAGCAGCTTGGGGTTCGCGGGCAGAAATCAGCCCCAGCATTTT; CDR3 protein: CASSLGFAGRNQPQHF